What follows are 16 T cell receptor beta chains derived from one specimen sequenced in a study of neurological immune-mediated disorders (dated by TCRdb to about 2019). Library generation was performed with 5' RACE. Reads for this sample came from an Illumina HiSeq 2500. TCRdb handled the public reads itself, with Q25 trimming in fastp and clone calling in MiXCR, and kept productive beta chains. All rows with the same CDR3 protein become a single entry with the most common DNA and genes. Within this sample are over 45,000 distinct CDR3 sequences, with approximately 3% of them counted one time only. The top ten clonotypes cover about 16% of the sample. What was sequenced was PBMCs. These receptors came from a woman between 50 and 59 years old with multiple sclerosis.

This clonotype has at least ten counts. This chain uses TRBV6-5 with TRBJ2-3, with D possibly being TRBD2 (7 bases). The CDR3 is made up of 15 amino acids. V was cut by 2 bases and J by 0 bases, with 9 bases left in between. Germline CDR1 MNHEY, CDR2 SVGAGI. The CDR3 DNA follows: TGTGCCAGCAGTTACAGGGGGGGGAGCACAGATACGCAGTATTTT. Translation: CASSYRGGSTDTQYF.

There are a few counts of this clonotype. The V and J genes are TRBV7-9 and TRBJ1-1; no reliable D call. Germline V lookup: CDR1 SEHNR, CDR2 FQNEAQ (reference sequence). The CDR3 consists of 13 residues. V shed 6 bases and J shed 5 bases, with 13 bases lying between them. The CDR3 region is CASRPRDYTEAFF. The CDR3 region has the DNA TGTGCCAGCAGGCCGAGGGATTATACTGAAGCTTTCTTT. The variable domain in full, with the rest retrieved from reference TRBV7-9 and TRBJ1-1, is DTGVSQNPRHKITKRGQNVTFRCDPISEHNRLYWYRQTLGQGPEFLTYFQNEAQLEKSRLLSDRFSAERPKGSFSTLEIQRTEQGDSAMYLCASRPRDYTEAFFGQGTRLTVV.

This clonotype was seen repeatedly, ten times or more. This chain connects TRBV3-1 to TRBJ2-1, with D unresolved. Germline V gene lookup returns CDR1 LGHDT and CDR2 YNNKEL (reference sequence). Trimming left V 0 bases short and J 0 bases short, with 6 bases between. The CDR3 extends over 15 amino acids. The CDR3 DNA follows: TGTGCCAGCAGCCAAGATCTAAGCTCCTACAATGAGCAGTTCTTC. Translating gives CASSQDLSSYNEQFF.

In its sample, this clonotype was seen many times. The CDR3 sequence is CASASGTGGVDTQYF. CDR3 sequence (DNA): TGTGCCAGTGCCTCCGGGACAGGGGGCGTAGATACGCAGTATTTT. This sequence joins TRBV2 and TRBJ2-3; 12 nucleotides align to TRBD1. Germline V CDR1 and CDR2: SNHLY, FYNNEI. V lost 9 bases and J lost 5; bases outside the gene matches: 9. This CDR3 spans 15 amino acids.

This clonotype was observed at least ten times. The chain carries TRBV5-1 and TRBJ2-2, with unresolved D. V shed 0 bases and J shed 4 bases, with 4 bases lying between them. This CDR3 contains 13 residues. The germline CDR1 and CDR2 sequences are SGHRS and YFSETQ. The CDR3 spells CASSLAATGELFF. The DNA of the CDR3 is TGCGCCAGCAGCTTGGCTGCCACCGGGGAGCTGTTTTTT.

This clonotype was recorded many times. The V gene is TRBV5-1, the J gene TRBJ2-1; maybe TRBD1 (6 bases). This CDR3 has 16 amino acids. CDR1 and CDR2 (germline): SGHRS, YFSETQ. V was cut by 2 bases and J by 4 bases, with 16 bases left in between. Written as DNA, the CDR3 is TGCGCCAGCAGCTTCACGGGACACGGGATATACAATGAGCAGTTCTTC. Translating gives CASSFTGHGIYNEQFF.

This clonotype has a count of ten or more. The V gene is TRBV10-3, the J gene TRBJ2-3, with 9 positions matching TRBD2. The CDR3 is 15 amino acids. The germline gives CDR1 ENHRY, CDR2 SYGVKD. V gave up 2 bases and J gave up 8 bases; unmatched junction bases: 8. The CDR3 here is CAISENGGGEFTQYF. The CDR3 nucleotides read TGTGCCATCAGTGAGAACGGCGGGGGGGAGTTTACGCAGTATTTT.

In its sample, this clonotype was seen many times. The chain employs TRBV5-5 and TRBJ1-1, with D possibly being TRBD1 (6 bases). Per the germline V gene, CDR1 is SGHKS and CDR2 is YYEKEE (reference sequence). V lost 4 bases to trimming and J lost 2 bases, with 12 bases between them. The CDR3 runs to 14 residues. Here the CDR3 DNA reads TGTGCCAGCAGCGCGGGACATCGAAACACTGAAGCTTTCTTT. Protein: CASSAGHRNTEAFF.

This clonotype was seen ten or more times. This chain links TRBV7-9 with TRBJ2-2, with D perhaps matching TRBD2 (6 bases). The CDR3 is 15 amino acids. Per germline, CDR1 SEHNR and CDR2 FQNEAQ (reference sequence). Trimming shortened V by 7 bases and J by 0 bases, and 12 bases separated the two germline ends. The CDR3 coding sequence is TGTGCCAGCAACCCATGGGGGGCGAACACCGGGGAGCTGTTTTTT. It codes for CASNPWGANTGELFF.

This clonotype has ten or more counts. The genes are TRBV12-3 or TRBV12-4 and TRBJ1-2; D unclear. V was trimmed by 5 bases and J by 8 bases, leaving 12 bases between them. The CDR3 is made up of 12 amino acids. This chain's CDR3 is CASSPRVGGYTF. Written as DNA, the CDR3 is TGTGCCAGCAGTCCCCGGGTGGGGGGCTACACCTTC.

This clonotype was recorded at least ten times. V gene TRBV20-1 combines with J gene TRBJ1-2; no definite D call. This CDR3 region has 14 residues. V lost 1 base and J lost 1, with 10 bases in between. From germline, CDR1 is DFQATT and CDR2 SNEGSKA (reference sequence). The chain's CDR3 is CSARAPRGNYGYTF. CDR3 nucleotides: TGCAGTGCTAGAGCCCCTCGGGGTAACTATGGCTACACCTTC.

This clonotype was detected ten times or more. The chain joins TRBV7-2 to TRBJ2-1, with 8 bases matching TRBD1. Germline V gene data show CDR1 as SGHTA and CDR2 as FQGNSA. This CDR3 is built from 12 residues. V trimming: 3 bases; J trimming: 14 bases; junction bases outside the gene matches: 6. The CDR3 nucleotides read TGTGCCAGCAGCTTGAGGACAGGGCGTAAGTTCTTC. This codes for CASSLRTGRKFF.

This clonotype occurred many times. The V gene is TRBV5-1, the J gene TRBJ2-3, with D uncertain. The CDR3 is 14 residues long. The germline gives CDR1 SGHRS, CDR2 YFSETQ. Trimming removed 2 bases at V and 1 base at J, with 8 bases between. The CDR3 reads CASSLDPGTDTQYF. CDR3 DNA sequence: TGCGCCAGCAGCTTAGATCCGGGCACAGATACGCAGTATTTT.

This clonotype showed up many times. V and J are TRBV5-1 and TRBJ2-5; D is unclear. Germline V CDR1 and CDR2: SGHRS, YFSETQ. Between the trimmed V and J ends, which lost 5 bases and 2 bases, there was a span of 10 bases. This CDR3 contains 13 residues. CDR3 loop: CASRRSEQETQYF. For the CDR3, the DNA is TGCGCCAGCAGACGGTCAGAACAAGAGACCCAGTACTTC.

This clonotype was picked up many times. This chain links TRBV27 with TRBJ2-7; D may match TRBD1 or TRBD2 (5 bases each). V gave up 5 bases and J gave up 3 bases, with 17 bases separating them. Germline V gives CDR1 MNHEY, CDR2 SMNVEV (reference sequence). CDR3 length: 15 amino acids. Here the CDR3 DNA reads TGTGCCAGCAGTCCTCTCGACAGCGGATTCTACGAGCAGTACGTC. Amino acid sequence: CASSPLDSGFYEQYV.

Ten or more counts support this clonotype. The V call is TRBV4-1, the J call TRBJ2-5; D possibly corresponds to TRBD1 (6 bases). Trimming removed 1 base from V and 4 bases from J, with 22 bases in between. Germline V gene lookup returns CDR1 MGHRA and CDR2 YSYEKL. This CDR3 has 18 residues. This CDR3 reads CASSQVYSGASGVETQYF. The CDR3 coding sequence is TGCGCCAGCAGCCAAGTGTATTCAGGGGCCAGTGGTGTAGAGACCCAGTACTTC.